Shown below are 10 T cell receptor beta chains from a single sample sequenced in a study of response to subunit inactivated influenza vaccine. MiXCR, applied by TCRdb to the RT-PCR reads, yields one record per CDR3 protein. The data show under 750,000 distinct CDR3 sequences, 10% to 15% seen once. The input for sequencing was PBMCs from blood, taken on the day of vaccination. Receptors were obtained from a man aged 45-60 years who received an inactivated influenza vaccine.

The chain combines TRBV29-1 with TRBJ1-2; 7 bases map to TRBD1. CDR1 and CDR2 (germline): SQVTM, ANQGSEA. The CDR3 runs 13 residues. Losses at the gene ends were 5 bases for V and 3 bases for J; bases not matched to a gene: 6. CDR3 in amino acids: CSVPEGAHYGYTF. Written as DNA, the CDR3 is TGCAGCGTTCCCGAGGGGGCTCACTATGGCTACACCTTC.

This clonotype was recorded a few times. The CDR3 here is CASSGRTSGGSRELFF. In nucleotides, the CDR3 is TGTGCCAGCAGTGGGCGGACTAGCGGGGGGTCGCGGGAGCTGTTTTTT. The chain is built from TRBV12-3 or TRBV12-4 and TRBJ2-2, with TRBD2 matching 14 bases. This CDR3 comprises 16 residues. J gave up 9 bases and V 5 bases, and 8 bases lay outside the gene matches.

This clonotype was seen a few times. The V and J genes are TRBV5-5 and TRBJ1-5; D is possibly TRBD1 (6 bases). The CDR3 is 15 residues long. The ends were cut back, 4 bases at V and 1 base at J, with 12 bases in the middle. Germline loops: CDR1 SGHKS, CDR2 YYEKEE (reference sequence). The CDR3 bases are TGTGCCAGCAGCCCCCAGGACAGCAGCAATCAGCCCCAGCATTTT. It specifies CASSPQDSSNQPQHF.

This chain uses TRBV20-1 with TRBJ2-1, with TRBD2 matching 11 bases. This CDR3 region has 16 residues. Unmatched junction bases numbered 9, after V lost 5 bases and J lost 3 bases. The germline CDR1 and CDR2 sequences are DFQATT and SNEGSKA (reference sequence). DNA of the CDR3: TGCAGTGCTCAATACGGAGGGACTAGCGGCTACAATGAGCAGTTCTTC. It encodes CSAQYGGTSGYNEQFF.

This clonotype showed up many times. The rearrangement links TRBV12-3 or TRBV12-4 to TRBJ1-1; D gene ambiguous. The CDR3 runs 12 residues. V lost 3 bases, J lost 4 bases, and 6 bases lay in between. The CDR3 here is CASSFFLTEAFF. The CDR3 DNA reads TGTGCCAGCAGTTTCTTTCTCACTGAAGCTTTCTTT.

This clonotype was observed at least ten times. V gene TRBV12-3 or TRBV12-4 combines with J gene TRBJ2-2; D is perhaps TRBD1 (5 bases). V was pared by 7 bases and J by 4 bases, with 10 bases between. The CDR3 is 13 amino acids. The CDR3 DNA reads TGTGCCAGCACCATGACAGTCACCGGGGAGCTGTTTTTT. Its translation is CASTMTVTGELFF.

This clonotype has only a few counts. The genes are TRBV6-1 and TRBJ2-5; D is possibly TRBD2 (5 bases). CDR3 length equals 14 residues. Looked up from germline, CDR1 is MNHNS and CDR2 is SASEGT. With 5 bases removed from V and 5 bases from J, the gap between germline ends came to 15 bases. The DNA of the CDR3 is TGTGCCAGCAGTATGGGAAAACTAGGGGAGACCCAGTACTTC. It specifies CASSMGKLGETQYF.

This clonotype turned up a few times. The chain couples TRBV18 to TRBJ2-3; 8 nucleotides align to TRBD2. Germline-derived CDR1 and CDR2 are KGHSH and LQKENI. The J segment lost 0 bases and the V segment lost 2 bases, leaving 4 bases of the junction unmatched. CDR3 length equals 16 residues. The CDR3 here is CASSPLASGSTDTQYF. The CDR3 DNA sequence: TGTGCCAGCTCACCATTGGCTAGCGGGAGCACAGATACGCAGTATTTT.

This clonotype was counted many times. The chain has TRBV5-5 and TRBJ2-2; 11 bases line up with TRBD2. Per the germline V gene, CDR1 is SGHKS and CDR2 is YYEKEE (reference sequence). There are 17 residues in the CDR3. Germline trimming cut 2 bases from V and 1 base from J; bases unmatched to any gene: 4. The CDR3: CASSFYLAGGNTGELFF. The CDR3 DNA reads TGTGCCAGCAGCTTTTATCTAGCGGGAGGGAACACCGGGGAGCTGTTTTTT.

This clonotype was recorded a few times. The chain employs TRBV28 and TRBJ2-2, with 10 bases identical to TRBD1. Germline CDR1 and CDR2: MDHEN and SYDVKM. The V gene end was trimmed by 6 bases and the J gene end by 2 bases; junction bases not matched to a gene: 3. The CDR3 sequence is 15 residues long. CDR3: CASSDRGPNTGELFF. In nucleotides, the CDR3 is TGTGCCAGCAGCGACAGGGGGCCCAACACCGGGGAGCTGTTTTTT.